Following are 10 T cell receptor beta chains from one sample sequenced in a study of blood T cell repertoires in COVID-19. Assay used: immunoSEQ multiplex PCR; TCRdb lists only in-frame clones, some missing. The data contain approximately 53,000 clones, roughly 90% of them singletons. The sample taken for sequencing was peripheral blood. These receptor sequences come from an elderly woman with acute or convalescent COVID-19.

The chain couples TRBV3-1 (or the pseudogene TRBV3-2) to TRBJ2-3, with D tentatively TRBD2 (6 bases). V lost 2 bases and J 2 bases, leaving 14 bases between the germline ends. Germline CDR1 reads LGHDT; CDR2 reads YNNKEL (reference sequence). CDR3 length equals 16 residues. The CDR3 spells CASSQLAQPSTDTQYF. DNA of the CDR3: TGTGCCAGCAGCCAACTAGCGCAACCCTCCACAGATACGCAGTATTTT.

This chain links TRBV5-1 with TRBJ1-2, with D maybe TRBD1 (5 bases). Trimming removed 4 bases at V and 7 bases at J, with 26 bases between. CDR1 and CDR2 (germline): SGHRS, YFSETQ. The CDR3 consists of 17 residues. CDR3 region: CASSSQGLVIGVGGYTF. The CDR3 DNA sequence: TGCGCCAGCAGCAGCCAGGGACTGGTAATAGGTGTGGGTGGCTACACCTTC.

The chain combines TRBV27 with TRBJ1-6; 11 nucleotides align to TRBD1. V shed 4 bases, J shed 8 bases, and the junction held 7 bases outside the gene matches. Germline values: CDR1 MNHEY, CDR2 SMNVEV (reference sequence). This CDR3 spans 16 amino acids. The CDR3 coding sequence is TGTGCCAGCAGTTCTCGGACAGGGGGCTTTTATTCACCCCTCCACTTT. This codes for CASSSRTGGFYSPLHF.

This chain joins TRBV9 and TRBJ2-1; 7 bases align to TRBD2. V was clipped by 3 bases and J by 0 bases; unmatched bases: 3. The CDR3 has 15 residues. Germline CDR1 SGDLS, CDR2 YYNGEE. Here the CDR3 reads CASSEWEGSYNEQFF. The CDR3, as DNA: TGTGCCAGCAGCGAATGGGAGGGCTCCTACAATGAGCAGTTCTTC. Full variable domain (rest looked up from reference TRBV9 and TRBJ2-1): DSGVTQTPKHLITATGQRVTLRCSPRSGDLSVYWYQQSLDQGLQFLIQYYNGEERAKGNILERFSAQQFPDLHSELNLSSLELGDSALYFCASSEWEGSYNEQFFGPGTRLTVL.

The chain employs TRBV5-8 and TRBJ1-2; D remains unclear. Trimming removed 2 bases at V and 4 bases at J, with 12 bases between. CDR3 length: 14 residues. Germline lookup yields CDR1 SGHTS and CDR2 YDEGEE. DNA for the CDR3: TGTGCCAGCAGCTTTGGAGGGAGTAGCTATGGCTACACCTTC. Amino acids: CASSFGGSSYGYTF.

This chain uses TRBV5-3 with TRBJ2-7, with TRBD1 identical over 10 bases. TRBV5-3 is given ORF status, its function remaining uncertain. With V trimmed by 1 base and J by 3 bases, 28 bases remained unmatched. The CDR3 extends over 23 amino acids. CDR3 sequence (DNA): TGTGCCAGAAGCTTGATTCAAAAGAGGGGGACAGGGGCCACCATCACTACCAGCTACGAGCAGTACTTC. Protein sequence: CARSLIQKRGTGATITTSYEQYF.

The chain recombines TRBV5-1 with TRBJ1-1, with 10 bases fitting TRBD1. Germline V gene lookup returns CDR1 SGHRS and CDR2 YFSETQ. CDR3 size: 14 residues. The V and J ends lost 4 bases and 2 bases, in that order; junction bases with no gene match: 2. In DNA form, the CDR3 reads TGCGCCAGCAGCCGGACAGGGGGAAACACTGAAGCTTTCTTT. Protein product: CASSRTGGNTEAFF. The full variable domain, its missing parts supplied by reference TRBV5-1 and TRBJ1-1, is KAGVTQTPRYLIKTRGQQVTLSCSPISGHRSVSWYQQTPGQGLQFLFEYFSETQRNKGNFPGRFSGRQFSNSRSEMNVSTLELGDSALYLCASSRTGGNTEAFFGQGTRLTVV.

The chain employs TRBV5-1 and TRBJ1-1; D may be TRBD1 (6 bases). Deletions cut 4 bases from V and 5 bases from J, with 15 bases between. CDR3 length equals 14 residues. Germline CDR1 is SGHRS and CDR2 is YFSETQ. CDR3 region: CASSEAGAATEAFF. The CDR3 DNA sequence: TGCGCCAGCAGCGAAGCAGGGGCGGCTACTGAAGCTTTCTTT.

This chain joins TRBV2 and TRBJ2-3, with 12 positions matching TRBD2. Germline trimming cut 8 bases from V and 4 bases from J; bases unmatched to any gene: 10. This CDR3 comprises 16 residues. Germline CDR1 reads SNHLY; CDR2 reads FYNNEI. The CDR3 reads CASQRTSGAQADTQYF. In DNA, the CDR3 is TGTGCCAGCCAAAGGACTAGCGGGGCCCAGGCAGATACGCAGTATTTT.

J is TRBJ1-4 and V is TRBV25-1; 8 bases line up with TRBD1. The ends lost 7 bases at V and 5 bases at J; junction bases unmatched: 6. The germline gives CDR1 MGHDK, CDR2 SYGVNS. This CDR3 is 14 amino acids long. The CDR3 DNA is TGTGCCAGCAACCAGGGGGCGGTAAATGAAAAACTGTTTTTT. Amino acid sequence: CASNQGAVNEKLFF.